This TCR beta chain was documented in a study of blood T cell repertoires in COVID-19. Sequenced by immunoSEQ multiplex PCR; TCRdb stores in-frame clones only, minus some. The repertoire has some 330,000 clones, around 86% of them found once; the top ten carry 4% to 5%. V was trimmed by 0 bases and J by 1 base, leaving 6 bases between them. This CDR3 has 15 residues. Germline V CDR1 and CDR2: ENHRY, SYGVKD. This chain joins TRBV10-3 and TRBJ1-4; D remains ambiguous. The sequenced sample was PBMCs or T cells enriched from blood (not recorded which). This TCR was recovered from a man aged 25 to 40 who had recovered from COVID-19. The CDR3, as DNA: TGTGCCATCAGTGAGTCAGACAAAACTAATGAAAAACTGTTTTTT. This translates into CAISESDKTNEKLFF.